The sequence of this T cell receptor beta chain was determined in a study of beta chain features in type 1 diabetes (dated by TCRdb to 2017 to 2018). Turning to the overall study: Patients and healthy donors did not differ in mean age, gender distribution, total cell number or subset yield. The study compared TCRB repertoires of sorted circulating CD4+ T cell subsets between recently diagnosed type 1 diabetes patients and matched healthy donors. A total of around 110,000,000 sorted cells were examined across all samples, and a strong correlation was observed between cell number per subset and RNA yield. Regulatory and stem cell-like memory subsets were isolated from only 8 patients and roughly 8 healthy donors, whereas naive and central memory subsets came from all 28 donors.

The entire isolated RNA was reverse transcribed using the High Capacity cDNA Reverse Transcription Kit, and thus expressed TCRB transcripts were sequenced. Deep immunoSEQ sequencing was performed on naive, central memory and regulatory T cell samples, with an average of roughly 4 million total reads per sample. Sorted cells were lysed in RLT buffer and RNA was extracted with DNase-treated RNeasy Micro or Mini kits, depending on cell number. Each cell subset was processed separately to prevent cross-contamination, with patient and healthy donor samples processed together. Using the immunoSEQ multiplex PCR, TCRB sequences were amplified from cDNA into 87-bp fragments spanning the CDR3 region. The amplicons were sequenced using the Illumina HiSeq platform. The paper's processing steps were these. PCR bias was corrected computationally using synthetic template baselines, and reads within Hamming distance 2 were collapsed, with unmergeable singletons discarded. Reads were aligned to IMGT to assign V, D and J genes, CDR3 length, and insertions or deletions at six rearrangement sites. Within each subset, clonotype counts were normalized to sorted cell number, and only after that were true diversity and Gini coefficients computed with the tcR R package. The overlap coefficient, calculated on TCRB nucleotide sequences, was used to quantify repertoire sharing. Out-of-frame TCRB sequences from naive cells were analyzed to stand in for the pre-selection repertoire. The immuneACCESS repertoire file appears here via TCRdb, limited to in-frame rearrangements. These files lack a portion of the clones; in checked studies, under half of the deficit traces to unresolved V genes, and the cause of the others is not known. The DNA was the basis for D and trimming; V, J and clone size are from that table. The sample has 860,000 or so clones on record, 15% to 20% of them singletons. The ten largest clones add up to 0.02% to 0.03% of the sample.

Each donor gave one peripheral blood draw, approximately 120 mL on average, collected into heparinised tubes. Naive, central memory, regulatory and stem cell-like memory CD4+ T cells were sorted on a BD FACSAria II using a panel including CD45RO, CCR7, CD25, CD127, CD95 and CD27. All sorted populations exceeded 95% purity. PBMCs were separated immediately by Lymphoprep density gradient centrifugation and were stained directly, without being cultured. Samples were stained and sorted in pairs, with one healthy donor and one patient per experiment, so that batch effects were minimized. The study at large found these results: Shorter templates might be favored by PCR, yet because patient and control samples were amplified and corrected together, any such skew would affect both groups equally. At VDJ recombination sites, patients with type 1 diabetes made fewer insertions and deleted more nucleotides, a pattern implying thymic rearrangement abnormalities. Naive, central memory and regulatory TCRB repertoires appeared to be more similar among patients than among healthy donors. Only small numbers of individuals were included in the HLA sub-analyses, which left unresolved whether HLA type had any influence on TCRB rearrangement. A moderate but significant shortening of TCRB CDR3 length was observed in type 1 diabetes patients in all four CD4+ subsets. Because cDNA was sequenced instead of genomic DNA, activated cells with high expression could be over-represented, although the groups did not differ in activation or CD3 levels.

In the case of this clone: Its antigen is currently not known. Per-nucleotide qualities are absent, and no much larger clonotype sits a single base away.

The sequence derives from a young woman in good health. Sequencing used naive CD4+ T cells from blood. Reading the label with the study, this specimen's cell subset or site is: true naive CD4+ T cells.

The bases read TGTGCCAGCAGCCGAGGACTAGCGGGAGACTCATACGAGCAGTACTTC. This encodes CASSRGLAGDSYEQYF. The chain couples TRBV4-2 to TRBJ2-7; 13 nucleotides in the junction match TRBD2. The CDR3 has 16 amino acids, counting the end cysteine and phenylalanine. Just CDR3 DNA is preserved here, 48 bases in frame from base 1. After removal of 4 bases from V and 4 bases from J, the junction retains 7 bases not matched to a gene. From the germline V gene, CDR1 is LGHNA and CDR2 is YNFKEQ.